The next 21 T cell receptor beta chains were all read from a single sample in a study of T cells after yellow fever vaccination. TCRdb re-derived calls from the 5' RACE reads in MiXCR, one entry per CDR3 protein. The sample lists a few hundred thousand distinct CDR3 sequences; roughly a sixth were seen once. Sequencing used PBMCs, obtained 4 to 5 days after the first yellow fever vaccination. The receptors here all came from a man between 18 and 29 years old who received the YFV17D yellow fever vaccine.

This clonotype was seen a handful of times. J is TRBJ2-1 and V is TRBV5-1, with a possible D match to TRBD1 (6 bases). V lost 0 bases to trimming and J lost 0 bases, with 16 bases between them. CDR1 and CDR2 (germline): SGHRS, YFSETQ. The CDR3 totals 18 residues. Here the CDR3 reads CASSLEGSGAASYNEQFF. In nucleotides, the CDR3 is TGCGCCAGCAGCTTGGAAGGTTCAGGGGCCGCCTCCTACAATGAGCAGTTCTTC.

The chain links TRBV29-1 to TRBJ2-2; the D call may be TRBD1 or TRBD2 (5 bases each). CDR1 SQVTM and CDR2 ANQGSEA come from the germline V gene. V shed 3 bases and J shed 4 bases, with 12 bases lying between them. The CDR3 has 14 amino acids. The CDR3 DNA sequence: TGCAGCGTTGACTCAGGGACGGCCACCGGGGAGCTGTTTTTT. Translated: CSVDSGTATGELFF.

The V call is TRBV7-8, the J call TRBJ1-1; 8 bases are shared with TRBD1. The CDR3 sequence is 16 residues long. The ends lost 5 bases at V and 0 bases at J; junction bases unmatched: 8. Germline CDR1 SGHVS, CDR2 FQNEAQ. The CDR3 loop is CASSLGTGSLNTEAFF. DNA of the CDR3: TGTGCCAGCAGCCTCGGGACAGGTTCCCTGAACACTGAAGCTTTCTTT.

This clonotype was recorded a few times. The V call is TRBV28, the J call TRBJ1-1; a possible D gene is TRBD1 (5 bases). Germline V gene lookup returns CDR1 MDHEN and CDR2 SYDVKM. There are 15 residues in the CDR3. V lost 4 bases and J lost 1, with 13 bases in between. Here the CDR3 DNA reads TGTGCCAGCAGTTCGGGGACGTGGGAGAACACTGAAGCTTTCTTT. Translated: CASSSGTWENTEAFF.

This clonotype occurred a few times. The chain employs TRBV7-2 and TRBJ2-1, with TRBD2 matching 13 bases. V was pared by 3 bases and J by 5 bases, with 7 bases of the junction left unmatched. The CDR3 consists of 17 residues. Germline V gives CDR1 SGHTA, CDR2 FQGNSA. CDR3 residues: CASSFQTSGGNHNEQFF. DNA of the CDR3: TGTGCCAGCAGCTTTCAGACTAGCGGGGGGAACCACAATGAGCAGTTCTTC.

The chain combines TRBV20-1 with TRBJ2-2; TRBD1 is a possible D gene (5 bases). The CDR3 spans 13 residues. V lost 6 bases to trimming and J lost 4 bases, with 12 bases between them. CDR1 DFQATT and CDR2 SNEGSKA come from the germline V gene (reference sequence). In DNA form, the CDR3 reads TGCAGTGCACCCAGACAGTTCACCGGGGAGCTGTTTTTT. This sequence encodes CSAPRQFTGELFF.

This clonotype was seen more than once but under ten times. The chain joins TRBV10-2 to TRBJ1-5; D is undetermined. The CDR3 covers 15 residues. With 0 bases removed from V and 0 bases from J, the gap between germline ends came to 6 bases. Looked up from germline, CDR1 is WSHSY and CDR2 is SAAADI. CDR3 bases: TGCGCCAGCAGTGAGTCCCACCCTAGCAATCAGCCCCAGCATTTT. Translated, it gives CASSESHPSNQPQHF.

This clonotype occurred a few times. The gene calls are TRBV11-2 and TRBJ2-5; D not resolved. The CDR3 is 15 amino acids. CDR1 and CDR2 from the germline V gene are SGHAT and FQNNGV. V was cut by 2 bases and J by 1 base, with 11 bases left in between. CDR3 loop: CASSLQPHSQETQYF. CDR3 bases: TGTGCCAGCAGCTTACAGCCACACTCCCAAGAGACCCAGTACTTC.

This clonotype was detected a few times. The chain is built from TRBV5-8 and TRBJ2-7; D perhaps matches TRBD2 (6 bases). The CDR3 is made up of 15 amino acids. V was cut by 2 bases and J by 5 bases, with 17 bases left in between. CDR1 SGHTS and CDR2 YDEGEE come from the germline V gene. The CDR3 nucleotides read TGTGCCAGCAGCTTAGGGTCTGGAGGGGTTGACGAGCAGTACGTC. This codes for CASSLGSGGVDEQYV.

This clonotype appeared many times. This chain joins TRBV20-1 and TRBJ2-3, with D unresolved. The CDR3 contains 15 residues. Looked up from germline, CDR1 is DFQATT and CDR2 is SNEGSKA (reference sequence). The V gene lost 3 bases and the J gene lost 4 bases, with 17 bases spanning the gap. CDR3 protein: CSAREPNGLPDTQYF. As DNA, the CDR3 is TGCAGTGCTAGGGAACCTAATGGCTTACCAGATACGCAGTATTTT.

This clonotype came up many times. The chain couples TRBV6-5 to TRBJ1-1; D is unclear. Trimming removed 5 bases at V and 0 bases at J, with 7 bases between. CDR1 is MNHEY, CDR2 SVGAGI, per germline. This CDR3 contains 13 residues. The CDR3 protein is CASSHHLNTEAFF. CDR3 DNA sequence: TGTGCCAGCAGTCACCACTTGAACACTGAAGCTTTCTTT.

The V call is TRBV12-3 or TRBV12-4, the J call TRBJ1-3; D gene uncertain. Trimming stripped 8 bases from V and 0 bases from J, with 14 bases between. This CDR3 comprises 15 residues. The CDR3 region is CASDGRPNSGNTIYF. The CDR3 DNA follows: TGTGCCAGCGACGGACGCCCTAACTCTGGAAACACCATATATTTT.

The chain links TRBV5-1 to TRBJ2-2; D is undetermined. V lost 4 bases and J lost 3, with 13 bases in between. Germline lookup yields CDR1 SGHRS and CDR2 YFSETQ. The CDR3 runs to 15 residues. The CDR3 region has the DNA TGCGCCAGCAGCCCCCGGGTCTCGGACACCGGGGAGCTGTTTTTT. Amino acid sequence: CASSPRVSDTGELFF.

The chain has TRBV5-1 and TRBJ2-2, with D tentatively TRBD1 (6 bases). The V end lost 3 bases, the J end lost 2 bases, and 14 bases lay between the germline ends. CDR1 SGHRS and CDR2 YFSETQ come from the germline V gene. CDR3 length equals 16 residues. The CDR3 sequence: CASSSQTGGNTGELFF. For the CDR3, the DNA is TGCGCCAGCAGCTCCCAGACAGGAGGTAACACCGGGGAGCTGTTTTTT.

This clonotype was seen more than once but under ten times. The V gene is TRBV6-1, the J gene TRBJ1-5, with D unclear. This CDR3 is 14 amino acids long. Trimming pared 6 bases from V and 5 bases from J, leaving 14 bases between. The germline gives CDR1 MNHNS, CDR2 SASEGT. CDR3 sequence: CASRSTGKDQPQHF. CDR3 in DNA: TGTGCCAGCAGGTCGACTGGTAAAGATCAGCCCCAGCATTTT.

This clonotype was counted a few times. This sequence joins TRBV9 and TRBJ2-2; no clear D. Germline lookup yields CDR1 SGDLS and CDR2 YYNGEE. This CDR3 contains 15 residues. V lost 4 bases, J lost 0 bases, and 10 bases lay in between. The CDR3 region is CASSPWTSNTGELFF. The CDR3 DNA is TGTGCCAGCAGCCCCTGGACCTCGAACACCGGGGAGCTGTTTTTT.

The chain joins TRBV4-1 to TRBJ1-2, with 8 bases fitting TRBD1. The length of the CDR3 is 15 residues. Germline V gives CDR1 MGHRA, CDR2 YSYEKL. The V gene end was trimmed by 1 base and the J gene end by 8 bases; junction bases not matched to a gene: 9. This CDR3 reads CASSQAGQGRGGYTF. The CDR3 DNA is TGCGCCAGCAGCCAAGCCGGACAGGGAAGGGGAGGCTACACCTTC.

The chain employs TRBV4-3 and TRBJ1-5; D uncertain. This CDR3 has 17 amino acids. Between the trimmed V and J ends, which lost 1 base and 2 bases, there was a span of 15 bases. CDR1 is LGHNA and CDR2 is YSLEER in the germline V gene. CDR3 amino acids: CASSQGSWVGGNQPQHF. DNA for the CDR3: TGCGCCAGCAGCCAAGGGAGTTGGGTTGGGGGCAATCAGCCCCAGCATTTT.

This clonotype was observed a handful of times. The chain couples TRBV28 to TRBJ2-7; 9 bases align to TRBD1. V was clipped by 6 bases and J by 4 bases; unmatched bases: 10. CDR3 size: 15 residues. Germline lookup yields CDR1 MDHEN and CDR2 SYDVKM. CDR3 DNA sequence: TGTGCCAGCAGCCTTACCGGGACAGGGCCTTACGAGCAGTACGTC. Amino acids: CASSLTGTGPYEQYV.

This clonotype was detected ten times or more. V gene TRBV4-1 combines with J gene TRBJ2-7; 8 nucleotides align to TRBD1. Unmatched junction bases numbered 14, after V lost 4 bases and J lost 3 bases. The length of the CDR3 is 17 residues. Per germline, CDR1 MGHRA and CDR2 YSYEKL. For the CDR3, the DNA is TGCGCCAGCAGCCGGACCCACGCTGGACAGGGTATCTACGAGCAGTACTTC. Translating gives CASSRTHAGQGIYEQYF.

This clonotype has a handful of counts. The DNA for the CDR3 is TGTGCCAGCAGGCGAGGGAAGCAAGAGACCCAGTACTTC. Translating gives CASRRGKQETQYF. J is TRBJ2-5 and V is TRBV28, with D perhaps matching TRBD2 (5 bases). Trimming removed 6 bases at V and 2 bases at J, with 10 bases between. The CDR3 extends over 13 amino acids. CDR1 and CDR2 from the germline V gene are MDHEN and SYDVKM.